Listed here is a single T cell receptor beta chain. This sample stems from a study of identical twins. TCRdb reprocessed the 5' RACE reads with MiXCR, giving one entry per CDR3 protein. The sample consists of about 520,000 distinct CDR3 sequences, around 20% of them appearing once. The CDR3 totals 15 residues. Germline V gene lookup returns CDR1 GTSNPN and CDR2 SVGIG (reference sequence). Germline trimming cut 0 bases from V and 6 bases from J; bases unmatched to any gene: 4. These sequences were also reported in another study, on T cells expressing NK-cell markers.

This chain joins TRBV30 and TRBJ2-1, with 11 bases fitting TRBD2. The sample comprised CD4+ T cells sorted from blood. The receptor was isolated from a woman aged 18 to 35 in good health. CDR3 nucleotides: TGTGCCTGGAGTGTTTATAGCGGGAGGGCCAATGAGCAGTTCTTC. It yields the protein CAWSVYSGRANEQFF.